This TCR beta chain was recorded in a study of cytomegalovirus exposure and HLA in healthy donors. General study findings and limits: The study recorded 150 to 200 TCR beta chains that were cytomegalovirus-associated. As a later analysis revealed, the rate of TCR association differed by HLA locus, with DRB1 most and HLA-C fewest.

Losses at the gene ends were 3 bases for V and 6 bases for J; bases not matched to a gene: 5. The germline gives CDR1 LNHDA, CDR2 SQIVND (reference sequence). The CDR3 runs to 14 residues. The PCR was carried out with 60 Vbeta primers and 13 Jbeta primers. Generated by immunoSEQ multiplex PCR, the TCRdb table keeps only in-frame clones and is missing some. The sample consists of roughly 140,000 clones, approximately 80% of them appearing once. This clone was observed a few times. Its target is not known. The rearrangement joins TRBV19 to TRBJ2-7, with 10 bases identical to TRBD1. Sequenced sample: PBMCs. The TCR was taken from a woman aged 35 to 49 in good health and CMV-seropositive. CDR3 nucleotides: TGTGCCAGTAGTATCGCGACAGGGGGCAGCGAGCAGTACTTC. It codes for CASSIATGGSEQYF.